Below are 15 T cell receptor beta chains sequenced from a single sample in a study of blood T cells in healthy people across ages. The authors ran a second PCR of 7 to 11 cycles using a sample-barcoded 5' primer and a J-beta primer mix. MiXCR was run by TCRdb on the 5' RACE reads, yielding one entry per CDR3 protein. In the table there are fewer than 800,000 distinct CDR3 sequences, just under 25% of which are singletons. These same data were also listed under a study on T cells of mothers and their children.

Sequences were obtained from blood. These receptors were taken from a boy between 5 and 17 years old in good health.

CDR3 coding DNA: TGTGCCAGCAGTACCGGGACAGGGGATTTCAATGAGCAGTTCTTC. Protein: CASSTGTGDFNEQFF. The J gene is TRBJ2-1, the V gene TRBV6-2 or TRBV6-3, with 10 bases fitting TRBD1. J was trimmed by 6 bases and V by 5 bases; bases with no gene match: 7. From germline, CDR1 is MNHEY and CDR2 SVGEGT. CDR3 length: 15 amino acids.

This clonotype was counted a few times. The CDR3 loop reads CASSPVGGTEQFF. DNA for the CDR3: TGTGCCAGCTCACCGGTGGGAGGAACTGAGCAGTTCTTC. V gene TRBV18 combines with J gene TRBJ2-1; perhaps TRBD2 as D (6 bases). Between the trimmed V and J ends, which lost 3 bases and 9 bases, there was a span of 12 bases. Germline CDR1 reads KGHSH; CDR2 reads LQKENI. The CDR3 sequence is 13 residues long.

With regard to this clonotype: At one of its ends the junction is not consistent with the germline gene, which may arise from a read error. The CDR3 here is CASRRGQGLYKQYF. The CDR3 DNA sequence: TGCGCCAGCAGACGAGGACAGGGCCTCTACAAGCAGTACTTC. The chain employs TRBV5-1 and TRBJ2-7; 8 bases are shared with TRBD1. Germline CDR1 and CDR2: SGHRS and YFSETQ. The CDR3 is 14 amino acids.

The chain employs TRBV6-2 or TRBV6-3 and TRBJ2-7, with D perhaps matching TRBD1 (6 bases). CDR3 length: 13 residues. The V end lost 7 bases, the J end lost 2 bases, and 12 bases lay between the germline ends. Germline V CDR1 and CDR2: MNHEY, SVGEGT. Here the CDR3 reads CASTPQGTYEQYF. DNA for the CDR3: TGTGCCAGCACCCCACAGGGTACCTACGAGCAGTACTTC.

V usage is TRBV2 and J usage is TRBJ2-7; a possible D gene is TRBD1 (5 bases). CDR1 and CDR2 (germline): SNHLY, FYNNEI. The germline V and J ends were trimmed by 0 bases and 5 bases, with 14 bases remaining between them. The CDR3 length is 15 residues. The CDR3 region is CASSEALNRSHEQYF. In DNA, the CDR3 is TGTGCCAGCAGTGAAGCGCTTAACAGGAGCCACGAGCAGTACTTC.

The genes are TRBV20-1 and TRBJ2-7; no reliable D call. The better agreement between TRBJ2-1 and the DNA end casts doubt on the J call. The CDR3 spans 10 residues. Germline V gene sequence: CDR1 DFQATT, CDR2 SNEGSKA (reference sequence). The CDR3 DNA is TGCAGTGCTACCCGGTCTGAGCAGTTCTTC. Translating it yields CSATRSEQFF.

The table lists this clonotype with many counts. Germline is not matched at one junction end, which may reflect a read error. V and J are TRBV5-1 and TRBJ2-5; no clear D. CDR1 is SGHRS, CDR2 YFSETQ, per germline. The CDR3 loop spans 12 amino acids. CDR3 sequence reads: CASTLYRETQYF. The CDR3 DNA follows: TGCGCCAGCACCTTGTATCGGGAGACCCAGTACTTC.

V usage is TRBV29-1 and J usage is TRBJ2-5; tentative D call: TRBD1 (5 bases). The J call may be wrong; the DNA end is better matched by TRBJ2-1. CDR1 and CDR2 from the germline V gene are SQVTM and ANQGSEA. The CDR3 sequence is 14 residues long. The CDR3 bases are TGCAGCGCACGACCCTATGACAGTCACAATGAGCAGTTCTTC. It specifies CSARPYDSHNEQFF.

This clonotype occurred a few times. This chain uses TRBV10-2 with TRBJ2-5; no clear D. Gene TRBJ2-7 matches the end of the DNA better, so the J call may be wrong. The CDR3 totals 15 residues. CDR1 is WSHSY and CDR2 is SAAADI in the germline V gene. In DNA, the CDR3 is TGCGCCAGCAGTGAGTCCCAGCCTTGGACCCACGAGCAGTACTTC. It specifies CASSESQPWTHEQYF.

This clonotype has just a few counts. The CDR3 bases are TGCAGCGTTCCGACAGGGTTTCATGGCTACACCTTC. Its translation is CSVPTGFHGYTF. The genes are TRBV29-1 and TRBJ1-2; 7 bases agree with TRBD1. The germline gives CDR1 SQVTM, CDR2 ANQGSEA. The trim removed 5 bases at V and 6 bases at J, leaving 6 bases unmatched. The CDR3 runs 12 residues.

The V and J genes are TRBV3-1 and TRBJ2-5, with a weak D call TRBD1 (6 bases). V lost 5 bases and J 1 base, leaving 14 bases between the germline ends. Germline V CDR1 and CDR2: LGHDT, YNNKEL (reference sequence). The CDR3 length is 15 residues. CDR3 protein: CASSVPGHRQETQYF. The CDR3 DNA follows: TGTGCCAGCAGCGTACCGGGACATCGCCAAGAGACCCAGTACTTC.

In regard to this clonotype: The junction and the germline gene differ at one end; a read error may be behind it. The chain combines TRBV2 with TRBJ2-3, with 8 bases matching TRBD2. This CDR3 comprises 16 residues. The germline V gene encodes CDR1 SNHLY and CDR2 FYNNEI. The CDR3 loop reads CASSELEREITDTRYF. CDR3 sequence (DNA): TGTGCCAGCAGTGAACTGGAGCGGGAGATCACAGATACGCGGTATTTT.

This clonotype was counted ten times or more. The chain combines TRBV7-3 with TRBJ2-2; D may correspond to TRBD1 or TRBD2 (5 bases each). Trimming took off 5 bases at V and 6 bases at J, with 10 bases between the two ends. The germline V gene encodes CDR1 SGHTA and CDR2 FQGTGA. The CDR3 spans 13 residues. In DNA, the CDR3 is TGTGCCAGCAGCACGGGACCTTCCGGGGAGCTGTTTTTT. Encoded protein: CASSTGPSGELFF.

The rearrangement uses TRBV13 and TRBJ2-1; 13 bases match TRBD2. The CDR3 has 18 amino acids. Trimming cost V 4 bases and J 7 bases; bases outside gene matches: 13. Looked up from germline, CDR1 is PRHDT and CDR2 is FYEKMQ (reference sequence). Here the CDR3 DNA reads TGTGCCAGCAGCTCTACCTTATTTAGGACTAGCGGGGGTAATGAGCAGTTCTTC. This codes for CASSSTLFRTSGGNEQFF.

V and J are TRBV29-1 and TRBJ1-2, with TRBD1 as a possible D gene (6 bases). This CDR3 comprises 15 residues. The germline V gene has CDR1 SQVTM and CDR2 ANQGSEA. V gave up 0 bases and J gave up 7 bases, with 18 bases separating them. The CDR3 region is CSVEDLYGGVGGYTF. For the CDR3, the DNA is TGCAGCGTTGAAGATCTTTACGGGGGCGTGGGTGGCTACACCTTC. The variable domain in full, with the rest retrieved from reference TRBV29-1 and TRBJ1-2, is SAVISQKPSRDICQRGTSLTIQCQVDSQVTMMFWYRQQPGQSLTLIATANQGSEATYESGFVIDKFPISRPNLTFSTLTVSNMSPEDSSIYLCSVEDLYGGVGGYTFGSGTRLTVV.